This T cell receptor (beta chain) was sequenced in a study of read filtering for tumor transcriptome and immune sequencing. Turning to the study itself: Mean patient age was approximately 66 years, range about 47 to 85; 17 male, 14 female.

This library used approximately 370 ng RNA and molecular barcoded adaptors spanning alpha/delta and beta/gamma chains. Each CDR3 protein is one row after TCRdb ran MiXCR on the reads. The data hold more than 70,000 distinct CDR3 sequences, with around a fifth observed a single time. Study outcomes and limitations: IR-seq captured clonotypes deeper and more reliably than RNA-seq.

In its sample, this clonotype was seen many times. The antigen is unknown. The sequence was obtained from a donor aged 40 or over with multiple myeloma. Sequenced material: a population of CD138-negative cells sorted from bone marrow.

In DNA, the CDR3 is TGTGCCAGCAGTAAACGGGTTGGGGGGCGGGAAACCCAGTACTTC. Its protein is CASSKRVGGRETQYF. The chain employs TRBV25-1 and TRBJ2-5; D possibly uses TRBD1 or TRBD2 (6 bases each). V lost 5 bases, J lost 8 bases, and 21 bases lay in between. This CDR3 has 15 residues. Per the germline V gene, CDR1 is MGHDK and CDR2 is SYGVNS.